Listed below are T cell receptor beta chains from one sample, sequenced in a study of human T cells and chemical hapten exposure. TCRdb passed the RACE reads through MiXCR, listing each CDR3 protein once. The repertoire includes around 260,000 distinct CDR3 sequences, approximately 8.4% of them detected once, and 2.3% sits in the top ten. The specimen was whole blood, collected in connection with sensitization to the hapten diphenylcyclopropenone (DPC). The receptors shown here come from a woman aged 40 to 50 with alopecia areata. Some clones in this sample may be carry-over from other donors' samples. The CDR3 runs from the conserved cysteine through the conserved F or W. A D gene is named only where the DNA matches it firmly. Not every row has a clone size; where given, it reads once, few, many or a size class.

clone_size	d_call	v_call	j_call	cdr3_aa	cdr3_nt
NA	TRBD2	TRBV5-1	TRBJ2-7	CASSLRTSDLSYEQYF	TGCGCCAGCAGCTTGCGGACTAGCGACTTGTCCTACGAGCAGTACTTC
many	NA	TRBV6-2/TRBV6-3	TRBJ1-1	CASTPGGADTEAFF	TGTGCCAGCACCCCAGGCGGGGCGGACACTGAAGCTTTCTTT
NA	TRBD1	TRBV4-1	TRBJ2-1	CASSRGQGATYNEQFF	TGCGCCAGCAGCCGCGGACAGGGGGCGACTTACAATGAGCAGTTCTTC
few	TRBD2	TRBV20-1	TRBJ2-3	CSAPFAGGDTQYF	TGCAGTGCTCCTTTCGCGGGAGGAGATACGCAGTATTTT
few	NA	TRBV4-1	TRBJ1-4	CASSQVLPEKLFF	TGCGCCAGCAGCCAGGTTCTTCCTGAAAAACTGTTTTTT
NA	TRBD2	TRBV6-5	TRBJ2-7	CASRPLAGGSYEQYF	TGTGCCAGCAGACCCCTAGCGGGAGGATCCTACGAGCAGTACTTC
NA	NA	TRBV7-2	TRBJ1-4	CASSPNRFRGASEKLFF	TGTGCCAGCAGCCCCAATAGATTCCGGGGTGCGAGTGAAAAACTGTTTTTT
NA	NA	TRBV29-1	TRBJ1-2	CSVEGMGDLGNTF	TGCAGCGTTGAAGGGATGGGAGATTTAGGGAACACCTTC
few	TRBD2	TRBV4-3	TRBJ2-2	CASSQDLAGGPAGELFF	TGCGCCAGCAGCCAAGATTTAGCGGGAGGGCCCGCCGGGGAGCTGTTTTTT
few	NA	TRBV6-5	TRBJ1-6	CASSYDSGRGGSPLHF	TGTGCCAGCAGTTATGACTCCGGGAGAGGTGGTTCACCCCTCCACTTT
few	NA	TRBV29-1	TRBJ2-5	CSVGGQGRDETQYF	TGCAGCGTTGGGGGCCAGGGAAGGGATGAGACCCAGTACTTC
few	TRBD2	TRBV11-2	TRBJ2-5	CASSSAFSGRARETQYF	TGTGCCAGCAGCTCCGCTTTTAGCGGGAGGGCCCGCGAGACCCAGTACTTC
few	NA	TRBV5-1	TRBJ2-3	CASSLGGNTDTQYF	TGCGCCAGCAGCTTGGGAGGAAACACAGATACGCAGTATTTT
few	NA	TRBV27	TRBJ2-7	CASSYQGGYPYEQYF	TGTGCCAGCAGTTACCAGGGGGGTTATCCCTACGAGCAGTACTTC
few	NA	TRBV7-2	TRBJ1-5	CASSLMEGGNQPQHF	TGTGCCAGCAGCTTAATGGAAGGGGGCAATCAGCCCCAGCATTTT
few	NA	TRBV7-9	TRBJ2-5	CASSLVRSQETQYF	TGTGCCAGCAGCTTAGTCCGCAGCCAAGAGACCCAGTACTTC
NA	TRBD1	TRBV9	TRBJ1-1	CASSPPQPTGIAFF	TGTGCCAGCAGCCCCCCCCAACCGACAGGGATCGCTTTCTTT
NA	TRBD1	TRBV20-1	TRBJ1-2	CSARGTGENYGYTF	TGCAGTGCTAGAGGGACAGGGGAGAACTATGGCTACACCTTC
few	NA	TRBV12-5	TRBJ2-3	CASGRDSHADTQYF	TGTGCTAGTGGACGGGACTCCCATGCAGATACGCAGTATTTT
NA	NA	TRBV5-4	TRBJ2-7	CASSIRGGSIYEQYF	TGTGCCAGCAGCATAAGGGGAGGATCTATCTACGAGCAGTACTTC
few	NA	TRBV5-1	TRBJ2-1	CASSLAARATYNEQFF	TGCGCCAGCAGCTTGGCGGCCAGGGCCACCTACAATGAGCAGTTCTTC
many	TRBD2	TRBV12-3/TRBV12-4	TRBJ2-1	CASRQLTSGSPSNEQFF	TGTGCCAGCAGGCAACTTACTAGCGGGAGCCCCTCCAATGAGCAGTTCTTC
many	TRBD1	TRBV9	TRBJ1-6	CASSSSEGTGGSPLHF	TGTGCCAGCAGCTCCTCTGAGGGGACAGGGGGGTCACCCCTCCACTTT
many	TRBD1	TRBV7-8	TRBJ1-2	CASSEGQGLLYGYTF	TGTGCCAGCAGCGAAGGACAGGGCCTTCTCTATGGCTACACCTTC
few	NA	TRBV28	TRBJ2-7	CAINSGSYEQYF	TGTGCCATTAACTCAGGCTCCTACGAGCAGTACTTC
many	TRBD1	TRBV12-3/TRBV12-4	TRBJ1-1	CASSRGQGNTEAFF	TGTGCCAGCAGCCGGGGACAGGGAAACACTGAAGCTTTCTTT